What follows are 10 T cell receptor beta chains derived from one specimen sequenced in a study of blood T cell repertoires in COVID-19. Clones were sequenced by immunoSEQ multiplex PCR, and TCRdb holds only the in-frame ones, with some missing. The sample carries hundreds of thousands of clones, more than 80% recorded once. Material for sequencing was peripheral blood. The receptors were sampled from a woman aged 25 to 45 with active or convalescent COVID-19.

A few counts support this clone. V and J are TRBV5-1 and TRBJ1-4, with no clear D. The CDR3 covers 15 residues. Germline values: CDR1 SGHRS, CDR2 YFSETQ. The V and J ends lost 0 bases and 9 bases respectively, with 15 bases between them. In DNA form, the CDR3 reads TGCGCCAGCAGCTTGGGGTCCCAGGAAGTAAAAAAACTGTTTTTT. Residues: CASSLGSQEVKKLFF.

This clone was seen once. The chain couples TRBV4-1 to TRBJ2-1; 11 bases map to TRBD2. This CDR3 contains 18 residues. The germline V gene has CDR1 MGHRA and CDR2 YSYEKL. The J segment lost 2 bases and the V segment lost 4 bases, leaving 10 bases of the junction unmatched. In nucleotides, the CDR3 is TGCGCCAGCAGCCCCTACTTTAGCGGGAGGGTGGCCTACAATGAGCAGTTCTTC. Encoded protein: CASSPYFSGRVAYNEQFF.

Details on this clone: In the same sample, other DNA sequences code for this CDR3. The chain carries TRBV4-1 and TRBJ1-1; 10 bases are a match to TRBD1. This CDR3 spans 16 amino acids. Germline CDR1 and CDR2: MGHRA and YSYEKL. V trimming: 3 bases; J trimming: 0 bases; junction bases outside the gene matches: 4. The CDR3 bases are TGCGCCAGCAGCCAGGGACAGGGGCGCATGAACACTGAAGCTTTCTTT. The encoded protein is CASSQGQGRMNTEAFF.

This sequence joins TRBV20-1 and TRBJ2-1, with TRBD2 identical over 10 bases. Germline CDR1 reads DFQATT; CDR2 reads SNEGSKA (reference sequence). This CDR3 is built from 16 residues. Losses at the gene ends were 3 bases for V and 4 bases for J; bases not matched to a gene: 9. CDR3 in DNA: TGCAGTGCTAGTTCCTTTAGCGGGGGGAATTACAATGAGCAGTTCTTC. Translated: CSASSFSGGNYNEQFF.

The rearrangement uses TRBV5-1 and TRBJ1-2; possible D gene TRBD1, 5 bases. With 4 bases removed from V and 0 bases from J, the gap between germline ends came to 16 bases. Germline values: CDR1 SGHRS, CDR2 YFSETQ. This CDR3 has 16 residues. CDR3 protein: CASSKGQIGANYGYTF. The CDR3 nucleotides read TGCGCCAGCAGCAAAGGACAAATCGGAGCTAACTATGGCTACACCTTC.

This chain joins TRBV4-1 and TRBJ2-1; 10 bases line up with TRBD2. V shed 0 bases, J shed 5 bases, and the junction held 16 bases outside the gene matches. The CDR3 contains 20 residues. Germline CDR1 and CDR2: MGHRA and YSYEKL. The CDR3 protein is CASSQDSMQVGTSAHNEQFF. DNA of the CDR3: TGCGCCAGCAGCCAAGATAGCATGCAGGTCGGGACTAGCGCACACAATGAGCAGTTCTTC.

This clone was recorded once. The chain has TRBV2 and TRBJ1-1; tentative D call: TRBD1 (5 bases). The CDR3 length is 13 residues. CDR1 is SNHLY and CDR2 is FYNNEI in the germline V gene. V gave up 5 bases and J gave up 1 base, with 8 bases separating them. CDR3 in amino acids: CASSTTENTEAFF. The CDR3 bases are TGTGCCAGCAGTACGACAGAGAACACTGAAGCTTTCTTT.

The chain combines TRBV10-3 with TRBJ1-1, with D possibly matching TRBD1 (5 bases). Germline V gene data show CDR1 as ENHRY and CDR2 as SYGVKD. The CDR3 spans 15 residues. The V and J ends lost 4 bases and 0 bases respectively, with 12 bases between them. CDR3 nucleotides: TGTGCCATCAGTGTTGGGGGGACGATGAACACTGAAGCTTTCTTT. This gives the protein CAISVGGTMNTEAFF.

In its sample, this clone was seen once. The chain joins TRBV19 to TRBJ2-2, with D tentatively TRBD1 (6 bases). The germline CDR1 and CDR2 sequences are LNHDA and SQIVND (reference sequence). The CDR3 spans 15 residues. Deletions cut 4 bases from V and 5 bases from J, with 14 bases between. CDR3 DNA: TGTGCCAGTAGTACGGGACACCTGGTTACCGGGGAGCTGTTTTTT. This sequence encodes CASSTGHLVTGELFF.

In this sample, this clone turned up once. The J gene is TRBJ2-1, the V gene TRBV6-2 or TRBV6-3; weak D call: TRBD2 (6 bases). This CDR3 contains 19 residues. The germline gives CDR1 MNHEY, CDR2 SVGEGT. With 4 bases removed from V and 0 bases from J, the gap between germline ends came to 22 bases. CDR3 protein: CASSLNIGRGISSYNEQFF. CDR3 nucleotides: TGTGCCAGCAGTTTAAACATAGGGCGGGGAATTAGCTCCTACAATGAGCAGTTCTTC.